Below are 2 T cell receptor beta chains sequenced from a single sample in a study of cytomegalovirus exposure and HLA in healthy donors. It was with 60 Vbeta and 13 Jbeta primers that the PCR ran. Assay used: immunoSEQ multiplex PCR; TCRdb lists only in-frame clones, some missing. Counted here are some 170,000 clones, approximately 81% occurring once; the ten biggest clones make up roughly 2%. Sequencing used PBMCs. The receptors stem from a woman aged 25 to 45 in good health and CMV-seronegative.

The rearrangement links TRBV7-2 to TRBJ2-6; TRBD1 is a possible D gene (5 bases). V was trimmed by 6 bases and J by 0 bases, leaving 12 bases between them. Germline V gene sequence: CDR1 SGHTA, CDR2 FQGNSA. This CDR3 comprises 16 residues. CDR3 DNA: TGTGCCAGCAGTACCAGGGCCCTCTCTGGGGCCAACGTCCTGACTTTC. Residues: CASSTRALSGANVLTF.

This rearrangement joins TRBV7-6 to TRBJ1-5; D not certain. CDR1 is SGHVS and CDR2 is FNYEAQ in the germline V gene. The CDR3 spans 14 residues. The V and J ends lost 2 bases and 3 bases respectively, with 8 bases between them. In DNA form, the CDR3 reads TGTGCCAGCAGCTTAACACAGTTCAATCAGCCCCAGCATTTT. Its protein is CASSLTQFNQPQHF.